This T cell receptor (beta chain) was sequenced during a study of blood T cell repertoires in COVID-19 (TCRdb year 2020). A note on the overall study: Samples covering the acute and convalescent phases of COVID-19 were provided by collaborators in the United States, Italy and Spain. Deeply sampled blood TCRbeta repertoires from subjects exposed to, actively infected with, or recovered from COVID-19 were included in the dataset. The repertoires were released in a freely available public database meant as a resource for research on the immune response to SARS-CoV-2. Where HLA class I and class II types were available, the types were taken from metadata supplied by the sample provider, not from assay-based typing. Samples were obtained from the ongoing ImmuneRACE study (first 160 participants) and from some 1,200 subjects provided by 6 global collaborators. The material from the prospective study consisted of cDNA or gDNA derived from T cells, B-cell-depleted T cells, or PBMCs. A de-identified subject ID, COVID-19 status, age in years and sex were almost always included in the sample metadata. The study at large found these results: How much clinical and demographic metadata was included differed by source and by participant, and the metadata was provided uncurated.

This clone was seen once. Its antigen is currently not known. One base away there is no much larger clone; base qualities are not given. The immunoSEQ Assay, a bias-controlled multiplex PCR, was used to amplify TCRbeta CDR3 regions from genomic DNA. The authors processed their data as follows. Nucleated cell counts per sample were estimated from amplification of reference gene primers within the assay. Sequence reads were collapsed and filtered to measure the absolute abundance of every unique TCRbeta CDR3 rearrangement. For each sample, productive Simpson clonality was calculated as the square root of Simpson's diversity index across productive rearrangements. The table was pulled from immuneACCESS by TCRdb, which kept in-frame rearrangements only. Such tables lose some clones; where checked, under half of the loss comes from unresolved V genes, and the rest has no known cause. V and J calls and clone size come straight from that table; D and trimming were deduced from the DNA. For this sample there are 90,000 to 150,000 clones; approximately 90% appear just once. The ten largest clonotypes hold roughly 8% of the sample.

CDR3 length: 16 amino acids, cysteine to phenylalanine. Left in the record is the CDR3 DNA by itself, 48 bases read in frame from the first base. The CDR1 and CDR2 encoded by the germline V gene are SGHTA and FQGTGA. Trimming takes 4 bases off V and 4 bases off J; junction bases not matched to a gene: 12. Whole blood was collected in K2EDTA tubes by collaborating institutions according to the institutions' own protocols. For TCRbeta analysis, collaborator samples were shipped as frozen whole blood, as isolated PBMCs, or as DNA extracted from either sample type. The chain is made from TRBV7-3 and TRBJ1-2; 7 nucleotides in the junction match TRBD1. This receptor was identified in a human donor in a cohort sampled during active COVID-19. Input material: peripheral blood. The nucleotides read TGTGCCAGCAGCTCCGAAGGGACAGAGCTAGGCTATGGCTACACCTTC. The encoded protein is CASSSEGTELGYGYTF.